This T cell receptor (beta chain) comes out of a study of blood T cell repertoires in COVID-19. Looking at the study overall: From T cells, B-cell-depleted T cells, or PBMCs came the material, which was cDNA or gDNA.

In the original analysis: Amplification of reference gene primers provided the estimated nucleated cell counts. Sequencing was performed with immunoSEQ multiplex PCR; in TCRdb, only in-frame clones are kept and a portion is missing. The V and J calls and clone size come from that table; D and trimming were worked out from the DNA. This table holds about 100,000 clones, just over 85% found once. V was pared by 0 bases and J by 6 bases, with 12 bases between. The V gene's germline CDR1 is MGHRA and CDR2 YSYEKL. There are 15 residues in the CDR3. This clone was detected only once. Sequences were obtained from peripheral blood. The sequence came from a human donor in a cohort sampled during active COVID-19. This rearrangement joins TRBV4-1 to TRBJ2-1, with no clear D. CDR3: CASSQDRSQRNEQFF. Written as DNA, the CDR3 is TGCGCCAGCAGCCAAGACCGATCTCAGCGCAATGAGCAGTTCTTC.